One sample yielded the 18 T cell receptor beta chains listed below, sequenced in a study of cytomegalovirus exposure and HLA in healthy donors. The study ran its PCR with 60 Vbeta and 13 Jbeta primers. Sequenced by immunoSEQ multiplex PCR; TCRdb stores in-frame clones only, minus some. The sample carries 70,000 to 85,000 clones, 63% recorded once. The sequencing input was PBMCs. The receptors were sampled from a man between 25 and 39 years old in good health and CMV-seropositive.

The V call is TRBV9, the J call TRBJ1-1; D gene ambiguous. Germline loops: CDR1 SGDLS, CDR2 YYNGEE. The ends were cut back, 0 bases at V and 4 bases at J, with 16 bases in the middle. The CDR3 length is 16 residues. CDR3 region: CASSVDLRGPSTEAFF. Here the CDR3 DNA reads TGTGCCAGCAGCGTAGACTTGAGAGGGCCAAGCACTGAAGCTTTCTTT.

The chain has TRBV28 and TRBJ1-5; possibly TRBD1 for D (5 bases). Deletions cut 4 bases from V and 0 bases from J, with 16 bases between. From germline, CDR1 is MDHEN and CDR2 SYDVKM. The CDR3 runs 17 residues. The DNA for the CDR3 is TGTGCCAGCAGTTCCTGGCACAGGAAAGATAGCAATCAGCCCCAGCATTTT. Translation: CASSSWHRKDSNQPQHF.

The chain links TRBV29-1 to TRBJ1-2; 9 bases align to TRBD1. The CDR3 has 13 residues. The ends lost 6 bases at V and 3 bases at J; junction bases unmatched: 5. Germline CDR1 SQVTM, CDR2 ANQGSEA. The CDR3 region is CSVRDREDYGYTF. CDR3 DNA: TGCAGCGTGCGGGACAGGGAGGACTATGGCTACACCTTC.

J is TRBJ2-1 and V is TRBV5-1; the match to TRBD2 covers 12 bases. CDR1 and CDR2 (germline): SGHRS, YFSETQ. Trimming at V came to 7 bases and at J to 8 bases, leaving 13 bases not matched to a gene. CDR3 length equals 16 residues. The chain's CDR3 is CASCPGTSGPWYEQFF. Written as DNA, the CDR3 is TGCGCCAGCTGCCCCGGGACTAGCGGGCCCTGGTATGAGCAGTTCTTC.

The chain couples TRBV6-5 to TRBJ1-1; no clear D gene. The CDR3 totals 13 residues. V lost 6 bases and J lost 0, with 8 bases in between. CDR1 and CDR2 (germline): MNHEY, SVGAGI. The DNA of the CDR3 is TGTGCCAGCAGCAAACACATGAACACTGAAGCTTTCTTT. Amino acids: CASSKHMNTEAFF.

The chain joins TRBV6-6 to TRBJ2-7, with D possibly matching TRBD1 (7 bases). Trimming removed 2 bases at V and 4 bases at J, with 15 bases between. Germline lookup yields CDR1 MNHNY and CDR2 SVGAGI (reference sequence). The CDR3 extends over 15 amino acids. CDR3 DNA: TGTGCCAGCAGTTACGGCGGAGGGGGCGAGTACGAGCAGTACTTC. This gives the protein CASSYGGGGEYEQYF.

The chain links TRBV9 to TRBJ2-7, with a possible D match to TRBD2 (6 bases). The CDR3 runs to 15 residues. Germline V gives CDR1 SGDLS, CDR2 YYNGEE. V lost 3 bases, J lost 1 base, and 14 bases lay in between. CDR3 bases: TGTGCCAGCAGCGGGCGGGACTCTAGTTCCTACGAGCAGTACTTC. It yields the protein CASSGRDSSSYEQYF.

The rearrangement links TRBV5-1 to TRBJ2-5, with TRBD2 matching over 9 bases. The CDR3 spans 13 residues. Germline CDR1 and CDR2: SGHRS and YFSETQ. With 4 bases clipped from V and 3 bases from J, the junction kept 1 base outside the gene matches. The CDR3 DNA reads TGCGCCAGCAGCCGCGGGGGGGAAGAGACCCAGTACTTC. The encoded protein is CASSRGGEETQYF.

V gene TRBV20-1 combines with J gene TRBJ2-3; no clear D gene. The V gene's germline CDR1 is DFQATT and CDR2 SNEGSKA (reference sequence). Trimming stripped 6 bases from V and 0 bases from J, with 4 bases between. This CDR3 region has 11 residues. CDR3 in amino acids: CSATSTDTQYF. The CDR3 coding sequence is TGCAGTGCAACTAGCACAGATACGCAGTATTTT.

The chain joins TRBV10-2 to TRBJ2-1, with 7 bases identical to TRBD2. There are 15 residues in the CDR3. Germline CDR1 WSHSY, CDR2 SAAADI. V dropped 3 bases and J dropped 6; count of bases not matched to a gene: 8. In DNA form, the CDR3 reads TGCGCCAGCAGTGACGGGGGAGGGCCAGTCAATGAGCAGTTCTTC. Translation gives CASSDGGGPVNEQFF.

This chain connects TRBV19 to TRBJ2-7; D is undetermined. Looked up from germline, CDR1 is LNHDA and CDR2 is SQIVND (reference sequence). V lost 5 bases and J lost 1, with 12 bases in between. CDR3 size: 14 residues. The CDR3 loop is CASSPLVNSYEQYF. CDR3 nucleotide sequence: TGTGCCAGTAGTCCTTTAGTGAATTCCTACGAGCAGTACTTC. The full variable domain, in which reference TRBV19 and TRBJ2-7 provide the parts outside the CDR3, is DGGITQSPKYLFRKEGQNVTLSCEQNLNHDAMYWYRQDPGQGLRLIYYSQIVNDFQKGDIAEGYSVSREKKESFPLTVTSAQKNPTAFYLCASSPLVNSYEQYFGPGTRLTVT.

The sample holds a few counts of this clone. The chain employs TRBV29-1 and TRBJ2-3; TRBD1 aligns across 8 bases. After removal of 5 bases from V and 1 base from J, the junction contained 14 bases not matched to a gene. Germline values: CDR1 SQVTM, CDR2 ANQGSEA. The CDR3 is 17 residues long. The CDR3 DNA reads TGCAGCGTTTCCATTCGTAGGACAGGGATTGGCACAGATACGCAGTATTTT. Translating it yields CSVSIRRTGIGTDTQYF.

The rearrangement links TRBV6-4 to TRBJ1-1, with a weak D call TRBD1 (5 bases). This CDR3 region has 15 residues. With 0 bases removed from V and 5 bases from J, the gap between germline ends came to 13 bases. Germline CDR1 and CDR2: MRHNA and SNTAGT. CDR3 DNA: TGTGCCAGCAGTGACTCCGGGACGGGAGGGACTGAAGCTTTCTTT. Translated, it gives CASSDSGTGGTEAFF.

The CDR3 sequence: CASSFSAPEDTQYF. The CDR3 nucleotides are TGTGCCAGCAGCTTTAGCGCCCCCGAGGATACGCAGTATTTT. This chain links TRBV7-9 with TRBJ2-3; a possible D gene is TRBD2 (5 bases). The V and J ends lost 3 bases and 6 bases respectively, with 13 bases between them. This CDR3 is 14 amino acids long. CDR1 and CDR2 (germline): SEHNR, FQNEAQ (reference sequence).

This clone has a single count. V and J are TRBV5-1 and TRBJ2-3; D may be TRBD2 (6 bases). CDR3 length equals 14 residues. With 2 bases removed from V and 4 bases from J, the gap between germline ends came to 11 bases. Germline CDR1 reads SGHRS; CDR2 reads YFSETQ. The CDR3 protein is CASSFVPGADTQYF. The CDR3 DNA reads TGCGCCAGCAGCTTCGTGCCGGGGGCAGATACGCAGTATTTT.

There are a few counts of this clone. The V call is TRBV7-9, the J call TRBJ1-1; D is ambiguous. This CDR3 has 13 amino acids. CDR1 is SEHNR, CDR2 FQNEAQ, per germline (reference sequence). Trimming stripped 3 bases from V and 4 bases from J, with 9 bases between. CDR3 in amino acids: CASSLREGTEAFF. CDR3 nucleotides: TGTGCCAGCAGCTTGAGGGAGGGCACTGAAGCTTTCTTT. The whole variable domain, filled in from reference TRBV7-9 and TRBJ1-1, reads DTGVSQNPRHKITKRGQNVTFRCDPISEHNRLYWYRQTLGQGPEFLTYFQNEAQLEKSRLLSDRFSAERPKGSFSTLEIQRTEQGDSAMYLCASSLREGTEAFFGQGTRLTVV.

The chain is built from TRBV28 and TRBJ1-1; D unresolved. CDR3 length equals 14 residues. Germline assignment: CDR1 MDHEN and CDR2 SYDVKM. V was trimmed by 2 bases and J by 0 bases, leaving 7 bases between them. The DNA for the CDR3 is TGTGCCAGCAGTTTAGGGAGGGTGAACACTGAAGCTTTCTTT. This gives the protein CASSLGRVNTEAFF.

The rearrangement links TRBV27 to TRBJ2-4, with 10 bases aligning to TRBD2. The CDR3 extends over 18 amino acids. Germline values: CDR1 MNHEY, CDR2 SMNVEV (reference sequence). The trim removed 6 bases at V and 4 bases at J, leaving 15 bases unmatched. The CDR3 spells CASSPPGRLAGAKNIQYF. The CDR3 DNA follows: TGTGCCAGCAGCCCCCCGGGACGGCTAGCGGGGGCGAAAAACATTCAGTACTTC.